This TCR beta chain was obtained from a study of shared clonotypes between healthy human individuals. J gave up 5 bases and V 6 bases, and 9 bases lay outside the gene matches. Germline V gene lookup returns CDR1 SNHLY and CDR2 FYNNEI. CDR3 length equals 15 residues. Some clones are missing from TCRdb's copy, which holds only in-frame ones; the method was immunoSEQ multiplex PCR. Counted here are about a million clones, approximately 76% occurring once; the ten biggest clones make up approximately 1.5%. The clonotype originates from a man aged 18 to 30 in good health. The chain recombines TRBV2 with TRBJ2-1; 8 bases are shared with TRBD1. Sample: memory CD4+ T cells sorted from blood. Subset of the sample: CD45RA-negative fraction. Written as DNA, the CDR3 is TGTGCCAGCAGGGAGGACAGGGTGGGGAACAATGAGCAGTTCTTC. This codes for CASREDRVGNNEQFF.